These 26 T cell receptor beta chains share one sample of origin, sequenced in a study of blood T cell repertoires in COVID-19 (TCRdb year 2020). To prepare the library, the immunoSEQ multiplex PCR assay was applied. TCRdb holds this immuneACCESS table with in-frame rearrangements only. Some clones are missing; in checked studies, unresolved V genes explain under half, and the rest has no known cause. The sample includes about 210,000 clones, with 85% to 90% observed a single time. The ten largest clonotypes hold 1.5% to 2% of the sample. Source material: peripheral blood. The receptors originated from a man aged 18 to 30 with active or convalescent COVID-19.

The rearrangement links TRBV29-1 to TRBJ1-1; possible D gene TRBD1, 6 bases. This CDR3 comprises 14 residues. The germline V gene has CDR1 SQVTM and CDR2 ANQGSEA. V was pared by 7 bases and J by 1 base, with 16 bases between. Here the CDR3 reads CSESRTATNTEAFF. The CDR3 nucleotides read TGCAGCGAATCTAGGACAGCAACGAACACTGAAGCTTTCTTT.

V usage is TRBV19 and J usage is TRBJ1-2; D perhaps matches TRBD1 (6 bases). V was pared by 7 bases and J by 4 bases, with 28 bases between. The CDR3 totals 18 residues. Germline CDR1 LNHDA, CDR2 SQIVND (reference sequence). CDR3 sequence: CASTRTQGTVGIGYGYTF. In nucleotides, the CDR3 is TGTGCCAGTACCCGAACCCAGGGGACGGTGGGGATTGGCTATGGCTACACCTTC.

The chain carries TRBV3-1 (or the pseudogene TRBV3-2) and TRBJ1-1, with 11 positions matching TRBD1. Germline V CDR1 and CDR2: LGHDT, YNNKEL (reference sequence). This CDR3 has 13 residues. V trimming: 3 bases; J trimming: 10 bases; junction bases outside the gene matches: 4. CDR3 protein: CASSQDRGRRAFF. CDR3 nucleotides: TGTGCCAGCAGCCAGGACAGGGGGCGTAGAGCTTTCTTT.

This chain links TRBV12-3 or TRBV12-4 with TRBJ2-2; D may be TRBD2 (6 bases). With 7 bases removed from V and 7 bases from J, the gap between germline ends came to 7 bases. This CDR3 has 11 residues. The CDR3 DNA is TGTGCCAGCATGGGGGGCGGGGAGCTGTTTTTT. Protein: CASMGGGELFF.

The genes are TRBV18 and TRBJ2-5; D might be TRBD1 (6 bases). The CDR3 consists of 14 residues. Trimming shortened V by 1 base and J by 4 bases, and 10 bases separated the two germline ends. Germline-derived CDR1 and CDR2 are KGHSH and LQKENI. This chain's CDR3 is CASSPQRGIETQYF. As DNA, the CDR3 is TGTGCCAGCTCACCACAAAGGGGGATAGAGACCCAGTACTTC.

This clone was detected once. V is TRBV18 and J is TRBJ2-3; unclear D gene. This CDR3 has 15 amino acids. Trimming removed 2 bases from V and 1 base from J, with 10 bases in between. The germline CDR1 and CDR2 sequences are KGHSH and LQKENI. CDR3: CASSPESRGTDTQYF. The DNA for the CDR3 is TGTGCCAGCTCACCAGAGTCCCGTGGCACAGATACGCAGTATTTT.

The V call is TRBV2, the J call TRBJ2-5; TRBD2 agrees at 13 bases. The V and J ends lost 7 bases and 5 bases, in that order; junction bases with no gene match: 1. The CDR3 length is 13 residues. Looked up from germline, CDR1 is SNHLY and CDR2 is FYNNEI. DNA for the CDR3: TGTGCCAGCACGGGACTAGCGGGGGAGACCCAGTACTTC. This encodes CASTGLAGETQYF.

The J gene is TRBJ1-5, the V gene TRBV28, with 11 bases aligning to TRBD1. V was pared by 6 bases and J by 7 bases, with 17 bases of the junction left unmatched. Germline assignment: CDR1 MDHEN and CDR2 SYDVKM. CDR3 length: 18 residues. The CDR3 reads CASRPPSGTGGDGQPQHF. The CDR3 region has the DNA TGTGCCAGCAGACCGCCCTCTGGGACAGGGGGGGACGGGCAGCCCCAGCATTTT.

The chain combines TRBV5-4 with TRBJ1-4; 7 bases line up with TRBD1. V trimming: 5 bases; J trimming: 8 bases; junction bases outside the gene matches: 9. Germline V gene sequence: CDR1 SGHNT, CDR2 YYREEE (reference sequence). The CDR3 is made up of 14 amino acids. DNA for the CDR3: TGTGCCAGCAGATCGGACAGGTGGGCCGAAAAACTGTTTTTT. Protein: CASRSDRWAEKLFF.

The chain carries TRBV3-1 (or the pseudogene TRBV3-2) and TRBJ2-2; 8 nucleotides agree with TRBD2. V shed 1 base, J shed 0 bases, and the junction held 1 base outside the gene matches. The germline V gene encodes CDR1 LGHDT and CDR2 YNNKEL (reference sequence). The CDR3 sequence is 16 residues long. CDR3 sequence: CASSQGLATNTGELFF. CDR3 nucleotide sequence: TGTGCCAGCAGCCAAGGACTAGCGACGAACACCGGGGAGCTGTTTTTT.

The rearrangement uses TRBV5-1 and TRBJ1-4, with 9 bases aligning to TRBD1. Per germline, CDR1 SGHRS and CDR2 YFSETQ. The CDR3 covers 15 residues. The V and J ends lost 2 bases and 8 bases, in that order; junction bases with no gene match: 7. The DNA for the CDR3 is TGCGCCAGCAGCTTTCAACAGGGGGCGCGGGAAAAACTGTTTTTT. Translation: CASSFQQGAREKLFF.

The chain combines TRBV6-5 with TRBJ1-6; 8 bases line up with TRBD1. Germline V gene data show CDR1 as MNHEY and CDR2 as SVGAGI. The CDR3 extends over 13 amino acids. Trimming removed 6 bases from V and 10 bases from J; junction bases left unmatched: 5. This chain's CDR3 is CASRGQAGSPLHF. The CDR3 DNA sequence: TGTGCCAGCAGGGGACAGGCGGGATCACCCCTCCACTTT.

The chain carries TRBV3-1 (or the pseudogene TRBV3-2) and TRBJ1-2; tentatively, D is TRBD1 (5 bases). The germline CDR1 and CDR2 sequences are LGHDT and YNNKEL (reference sequence). The V gene lost 1 base and the J gene lost 5 bases, with 8 bases spanning the gap. This CDR3 has 13 amino acids. CDR3 loop: CASSQGQSYGYTF. CDR3 nucleotides: TGTGCCAGCAGCCAAGGACAGAGTTATGGCTACACCTTC.

In DNA, the CDR3 is TGTGCCTGGAGTCAGGGGGGGAACACTGAAGCTTTCTTT. Residues: CAWSQGGNTEAFF. V usage is TRBV30 and J usage is TRBJ1-1; 7 nucleotides align to TRBD1. V trimming: 2 bases; J trimming: 1 base; junction bases outside the gene matches: 1. The germline CDR1 and CDR2 sequences are GTSNPN and SVGIG (reference sequence). The CDR3 totals 13 residues. The variable domain in full, completed from reference TRBV30 and TRBJ1-1, reads SQTIHQWPATLVQPVGSPLSLECTVEGTSNPNLYWYRQAAGRGLQLLFYSVGIGQISSEVPQNLSASRPQDRQFILSSKKLLLSDSGFYLCAWSQGGNTEAFFGQGTRLTVV.

This sequence joins TRBV2 and TRBJ2-2, with unresolved D. The CDR3 loop spans 14 amino acids. V was pared by 3 bases and J by 4 bases, with 9 bases between. Germline loops: CDR1 SNHLY, CDR2 FYNNEI. Written as DNA, the CDR3 is TGTGCCAGCAGTGACGTTACAGCCACCGGGGAGCTGTTTTTT. Protein product: CASSDVTATGELFF.

The chain employs TRBV5-6 and TRBJ1-2; the match to TRBD1 covers 8 bases. V lost 4 bases, J lost 4 bases, and 12 bases stayed unmatched. This CDR3 is 16 amino acids long. In germline, CDR1 is SGHDT, CDR2 YYEEEE. In nucleotides, the CDR3 is TGTGCCAGCAGCCCTGGGACAGGAGGAACGTTCTATGGCTACACCTTC. Amino acid sequence: CASSPGTGGTFYGYTF.

The chain combines TRBV6-1 with TRBJ1-2, with unresolved D. Trimming left V 0 bases short and J 5 bases short, with 10 bases between. The germline gives CDR1 MNHNS, CDR2 SASEGT. This CDR3 comprises 14 residues. CDR3 loop: CASSEAPGLYGYTF. DNA of the CDR3: TGTGCCAGCAGTGAAGCGCCCGGTTTGTATGGCTACACCTTC.

The chain couples TRBV30 to TRBJ1-4; no reliable D call. Germline V gene sequence: CDR1 GTSNPN, CDR2 SVGIG (reference sequence). The CDR3 spans 11 residues. The germline V and J ends were trimmed by 5 bases and 5 bases, with 6 bases remaining between them. CDR3 nucleotides: TGTGCCTGGGGGCGAAATGAAAAACTGTTTTTT. Translating it yields CAWGRNEKLFF.

CDR3 in amino acids: CAWRGGGTDTQYF. CDR3 DNA sequence: TGTGCCTGGAGGGGGGGTGGGACAGATACGCAGTATTTT. The rearrangement uses TRBV30 and TRBJ2-3; D perhaps matches TRBD2 (6 bases). This CDR3 comprises 13 residues. V lost 3 bases and J lost 3, with 10 bases in between. Germline CDR1 is GTSNPN and CDR2 is SVGIG (reference sequence).

V gene TRBV5-6 combines with J gene TRBJ1-2; 7 nucleotides match TRBD1. The CDR3 is 13 amino acids. The V gene's germline CDR1 is SGHDT and CDR2 YYEEEE. The ends lost 6 bases at V and 8 bases at J; junction bases unmatched: 10. CDR3 sequence (DNA): TGTGCCAGCACCATCGACAGGGCGAAGGGCTACACCTTC. Protein: CASTIDRAKGYTF.

J is TRBJ1-4 and V is TRBV30; weak D call: TRBD1 (5 bases). Germline-derived CDR1 and CDR2 are GTSNPN and SVGIG (reference sequence). The CDR3 is 12 amino acids. The V gene lost 5 bases and the J gene lost 8 bases, with 12 bases spanning the gap. As DNA, the CDR3 is TGTGCCTGGGGGGGACTGCGGGAAAAACTGTTTTTT. Translation: CAWGGLREKLFF.

The chain combines TRBV5-4 with TRBJ1-3; D not resolved. V was pared by 4 bases and J by 0 bases, with 11 bases between. CDR3 size: 15 residues. Germline V gives CDR1 SGHNT, CDR2 YYREEE (reference sequence). Here the CDR3 DNA reads TGTGCCAGCAGCCGTAAACCGGGCTCTGGAAACACCATATATTTT. This sequence encodes CASSRKPGSGNTIYF.

The rearrangement uses TRBV6-2 or TRBV6-3 and TRBJ2-1, with 7 bases aligning to TRBD1. V gave up 2 bases and J gave up 5 bases; unmatched junction bases: 18. The CDR3 runs 19 residues. In germline, CDR1 is MNHEY, CDR2 SVGEGT. The CDR3 spells CASSYPLWVTGRVDNEQFF. CDR3 coding DNA: TGTGCCAGCAGTTACCCCCTATGGGTGACAGGGAGAGTGGACAATGAGCAGTTCTTC.

This sequence joins TRBV18 and TRBJ2-3; D perhaps matches TRBD2 (5 bases). This CDR3 has 16 residues. The V end was cut by 1 base, the J end by 1 base, with 12 bases between. The germline CDR1 and CDR2 sequences are KGHSH and LQKENI. Here the CDR3 DNA reads TGTGCCAGCTCACCACGAGGGTTTGGGGGCACAGATACGCAGTATTTT. It translates to CASSPRGFGGTDTQYF.

Written as DNA, the CDR3 is TGTGCCAGCAGTTCCGGGACACTCGTTCGAAAAGCTTTCTTT. It translates to CASSSGTLVRKAFF. The rearrangement uses TRBV6-5 and TRBJ1-1; a weak D match, TRBD1 (6 bases). Per germline, CDR1 MNHEY and CDR2 SVGAGI. This CDR3 has 14 amino acids. The V gene lost 4 bases and the J gene lost 9 bases, with 18 bases spanning the gap.

The rearrangement links TRBV29-1 to TRBJ2-5, with unresolved D. The CDR3 is 13 residues long. V lost 7 bases, J lost 5 bases, and 17 bases lay in between. Germline-derived CDR1 and CDR2 are SQVTM and ANQGSEA. In DNA, the CDR3 is TGCAGCGCAGAAGTAGACATTGACGAGACCCAGTACTTC. Amino acid sequence: CSAEVDIDETQYF.